The next 10 T cell receptor beta chains were all read from a single sample in a study of blood T cells in healthy people across ages. A sample-barcoded 5' primer and a J-beta primer mix were used in a second PCR of about 7 to 12 cycles. TCRdb redid the calling of the 5' RACE reads with MiXCR, one entry per CDR3 protein. This table has about 1,500,000 distinct CDR3 sequences, 28% appearing once. The sequenced material came from blood. The receptors shown here come from a woman in her thirties in good health.

This clonotype was counted at least ten times. The V call is TRBV29-1, the J call TRBJ2-1; 14 bases fit TRBD2. Germline CDR1 and CDR2: SQVTM and ANQGSEA. The CDR3 has 14 residues. V was clipped by 6 bases and J by 7 bases; unmatched bases: 5. In nucleotides, the CDR3 is TGCAGCGTCAAACGGACTAGCGGGGGGAATGAGCAGTTCTTC. It encodes CSVKRTSGGNEQFF.

There are many counts of this clonotype. V usage is TRBV29-1 and J usage is TRBJ2-3; D might be TRBD2 (6 bases). The CDR3 is 15 residues long. V lost 3 bases and J lost 0, with 13 bases in between. Germline loops: CDR1 SQVTM, CDR2 ANQGSEA. The CDR3 loop is CSVERGSQSTDTQYF. CDR3 nucleotides: TGCAGCGTTGAGCGGGGCAGTCAAAGCACAGATACGCAGTATTTT.

This clonotype has a count of ten or more. J is TRBJ2-5 and V is TRBV5-1; D is perhaps TRBD2 (5 bases). This CDR3 has 16 amino acids. V was clipped by 0 bases and J by 5 bases, with 17 bases between them. Germline V CDR1 and CDR2: SGHRS, YFSETQ. CDR3 protein: CASSLASSLLGETQYF. The DNA for the CDR3 is TGCGCCAGCAGCTTGGCCTCTAGCCTGCTTGGGGAGACCCAGTACTTC.

The rearrangement uses TRBV20-1 and TRBJ2-1; tentatively, D is TRBD1 or TRBD2 (5 bases each). V shed 3 bases and J shed 8 bases, with 23 bases lying between them. The CDR3 extends over 16 amino acids. Per germline, CDR1 DFQATT and CDR2 SNEGSKA (reference sequence). This CDR3 reads CSARFLSQGGWYEQFF. CDR3 DNA sequence: TGCAGTGCTAGGTTTCTCTCGCAGGGCGGGTGGTATGAGCAGTTCTTC.

This clonotype was seen only a few times. The rearrangement joins TRBV6-1 to TRBJ2-3; TRBD2 agrees at 16 bases. Germline V gives CDR1 MNHNS, CDR2 SASEGT. The CDR3 length is 17 residues. J was trimmed by 2 bases and V by 6 bases; bases with no gene match: 5. The CDR3 DNA is TGTGCCAGCAGGGGACTAGCGGGGGGGCCGAACACAGATACGCAGTATTTT. This codes for CASRGLAGGPNTDTQYF.

This clonotype showed up many times. The chain uses TRBV20-1 and TRBJ2-7; the D call may be TRBD1 or TRBD2 (6 bases each). The V and J ends lost 0 bases and 0 bases respectively, with 18 bases between them. The CDR3 has 17 amino acids. Germline values: CDR1 DFQATT, CDR2 SNEGSKA (reference sequence). The chain's CDR3 is CSARDRGVSLSSYEQYF. The CDR3 region has the DNA TGCAGTGCTAGAGATAGGGGGGTATCCCTAAGCTCCTACGAGCAGTACTTC.

In its sample, this clonotype was seen many times. The chain employs TRBV28 and TRBJ2-1; TRBD2 might be the D (6 bases). Trimming took off 8 bases at V and 8 bases at J, with 19 bases between the two ends. The CDR3 is 14 amino acids. Germline loops: CDR1 MDHEN, CDR2 SYDVKM. CDR3 region: CASAVAGSRYEQFF. The CDR3 DNA reads as TGTGCCAGCGCAGTGGCGGGGTCCCGGTATGAGCAGTTCTTC.

On this clonotype: At one boundary the junction diverges from the germline segment, which might be a read error. The rearrangement links TRBV5-1 to TRBJ2-7; tentative D call: TRBD2 (5 bases). CDR1 and CDR2 (germline): SGHRS, YFSETQ. This CDR3 has 13 residues. In nucleotides, the CDR3 is TGCGTCAGCAGGCCGGGGTCCCTTTACGAGCAGTACTTC. It yields the protein CVSRPGSLYEQYF.

The chain has TRBV5-1 and TRBJ2-2, with 8 bases that match TRBD1. J was trimmed by 2 bases and V by 4 bases; bases with no gene match: 10. The CDR3 is made up of 17 amino acids. Germline V CDR1 and CDR2: SGHRS, YFSETQ. The CDR3 loop reads CASSKIPGTGNTGELFF. CDR3 nucleotides: TGCGCCAGCAGCAAAATTCCCGGGACAGGCAACACCGGGGAGCTGTTTTTT. The full variable domain, in which reference TRBV5-1 and TRBJ2-2 provide the parts outside the CDR3, is KAGVTQTPRYLIKTRGQQVTLSCSPISGHRSVSWYQQTPGQGLQFLFEYFSETQRNKGNFPGRFSGRQFSNSRSEMNVSTLELGDSALYLCASSKIPGTGNTGELFFGEGSRLTVL.

The rearrangement links TRBV5-4 to TRBJ2-1; TRBD2 aligns across 13 bases. The ends lost 6 bases at V and 7 bases at J; junction bases unmatched: 10. The germline V gene encodes CDR1 SGHNT and CDR2 YYREEE (reference sequence). The CDR3 runs to 16 residues. As DNA, the CDR3 is TGTGCCAGCACCCTACCGGGACTAGCGGGAAAGAATGAGCAGTTCTTC. Protein: CASTLPGLAGKNEQFF.